This T cell receptor beta chain was found in a study of blood T cell repertoires in COVID-19. The CDR3 length is 14 residues. Germline V CDR1 and CDR2: MNHNS, SASEGT. Trimming left V 1 base short and J 4 bases short, with 8 bases between. Clones were sequenced by immunoSEQ multiplex PCR, and TCRdb holds only the in-frame ones, with some missing. The sample yields hundreds of thousands of clones, about 86% seen once. Cohorts were determined from participant-reported clinical history. Recovery among Cohort 3 donors was established by two negative PCRs, clearance, or symptom resolution. Sequencing was done on a sample of PBMCs or T cells enriched from blood (not recorded which). This sequence was found in a woman aged 45-59 years who had recovered from COVID-19. The chain joins TRBV6-1 to TRBJ1-3; D gene unclear. CDR3 DNA sequence: TGTGCCAGCAGTGAAGAAGTCCTAGGAAACACCATATATTTT. Its protein is CASSEEVLGNTIYF.